This T cell receptor beta chain was sequenced during a study of blood T cell repertoires in COVID-19. In the original analysis: Reference gene primer amplification gave estimated nucleated cell counts. The assay was immunoSEQ multiplex PCR, and TCRdb's table has in-frame clones only and misses some. The DNA gave D and trimming, while V, J and clone size come from that table. The repertoire holds under 140,000 clones, with 65% to 80% as singletons. Only one count was recorded for this clone. This CDR3 spans 16 amino acids. V was cut by 5 bases and J by 0 bases, with 14 bases left in between. Germline CDR1 WSHSY, CDR2 SAAADI.

The TCR was taken from a woman in her sixties with acute or convalescent COVID-19. This chain links TRBV10-2 with TRBJ1-3; D is undetermined. Specimen: peripheral blood. In DNA, the CDR3 is TGCGCCAGCAGTACCATACCCGACTTCTCTGGAAACACCATATATTTT. It yields the protein CASSTIPDFSGNTIYF.